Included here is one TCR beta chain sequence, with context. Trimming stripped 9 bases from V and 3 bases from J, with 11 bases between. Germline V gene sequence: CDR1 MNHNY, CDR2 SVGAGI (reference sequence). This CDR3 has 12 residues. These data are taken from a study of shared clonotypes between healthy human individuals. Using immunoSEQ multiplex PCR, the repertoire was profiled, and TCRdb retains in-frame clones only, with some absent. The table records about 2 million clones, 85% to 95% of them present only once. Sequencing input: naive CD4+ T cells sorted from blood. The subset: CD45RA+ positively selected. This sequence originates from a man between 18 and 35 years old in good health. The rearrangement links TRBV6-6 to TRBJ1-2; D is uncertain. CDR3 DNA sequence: TGTGCCAGTTATTTCACCGACTATGGCTACACCTTC. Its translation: CASYFTDYGYTF.